This T cell receptor beta chain was found in a study of blood T cell repertoires in COVID-19. Turning to the study itself: Sites across the United States, Italy and Spain contributed samples from acute and convalescent COVID-19. The analysed material was cDNA or gDNA that came from T cells, B-cell-depleted T cells, or PBMCs.

Authors' processing steps: For nucleated cells, counts were estimated from reference gene primer amplification. Data came from immunoSEQ multiplex PCR; TCRdb stores just in-frame clones and leaves some out. Clonal size and the V and J genes are those of that table, whereas D and trimming came from the DNA. Altogether about 36,000 clones are present, roughly 80% being singletons, with the ten largest covering 2%. In germline, CDR1 is GTSNPN, CDR2 SVGIG (reference sequence). The CDR3 length is 12 residues. V was shortened by 2 bases and J by 5 bases, with 6 bases between the two germline ends. Sequenced sample: peripheral blood. The chain combines TRBV30 with TRBJ2-2; unclear D gene. The receptor's source is a man in his sixties with active COVID-19. The CDR3 spells CAWSPRTGELFF. The CDR3 DNA is TGTGCCTGGAGTCCTAGGACCGGGGAGCTGTTTTTT.